This TCR beta chain was retrieved from a study of blood T cell repertoires in COVID-19. Looking at the study overall: The samples span acute and convalescent COVID-19 from the United States, Italy and Spain. Sources were T cells, B-cell-depleted T cells, or PBMCs; the material itself was cDNA or gDNA.

The protocol was immunoSEQ multiplex PCR, while the TCRdb copy is restricted to in-frame clones and leaves out a portion. The repertoire holds about 230,000 clones, about 90% seen once, with over 3.5% in the top ten. Cohorts were determined from participant-reported clinical history. The germline V gene has CDR1 KGHDR and CDR2 SFDVKD. V gave up 11 bases and J gave up 4 bases; unmatched junction bases: 10. This CDR3 region has 14 residues. The clonotype was recovered from a woman in her 30s who had been exposed to COVID-19. This chain links TRBV24-1 with TRBJ1-2; 9 bases map to TRBD1. Source material: PBMCs or T cells enriched from blood (not recorded which). In nucleotides, the CDR3 is TGTGCCATTCGGGACAGGGAAGAGTTCTATGGCTACACCTTC. Its translation is CAIRDREEFYGYTF.